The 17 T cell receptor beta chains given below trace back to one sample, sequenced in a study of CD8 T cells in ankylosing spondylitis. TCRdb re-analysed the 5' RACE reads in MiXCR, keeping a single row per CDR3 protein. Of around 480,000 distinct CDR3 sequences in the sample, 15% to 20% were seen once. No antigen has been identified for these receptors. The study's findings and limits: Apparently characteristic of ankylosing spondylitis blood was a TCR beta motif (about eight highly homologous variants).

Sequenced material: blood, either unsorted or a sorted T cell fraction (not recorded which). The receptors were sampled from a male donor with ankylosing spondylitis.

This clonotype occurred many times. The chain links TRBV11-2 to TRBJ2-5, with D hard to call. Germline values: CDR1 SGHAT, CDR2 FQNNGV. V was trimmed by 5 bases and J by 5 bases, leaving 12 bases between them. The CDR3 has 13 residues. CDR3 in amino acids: CASSLPSGETQYF. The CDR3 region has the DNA TGTGCCAGCAGCCTACCTAGTGGCGAGACCCAGTACTTC.

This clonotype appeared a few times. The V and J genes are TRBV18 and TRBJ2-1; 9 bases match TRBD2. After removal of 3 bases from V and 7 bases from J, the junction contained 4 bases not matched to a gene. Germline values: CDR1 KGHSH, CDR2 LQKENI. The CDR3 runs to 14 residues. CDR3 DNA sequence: TGTGCCAGCTCACCGCGGGAGGGGTGGAATGAGCAGTTCTTC. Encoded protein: CASSPREGWNEQFF.

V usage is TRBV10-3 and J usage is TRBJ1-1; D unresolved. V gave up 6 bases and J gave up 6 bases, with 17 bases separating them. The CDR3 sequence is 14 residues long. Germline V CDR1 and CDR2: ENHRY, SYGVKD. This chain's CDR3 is CAIRGVGLMAEAFF. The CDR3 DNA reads TGTGCCATCAGGGGCGTGGGGTTAATGGCTGAAGCTTTCTTT.

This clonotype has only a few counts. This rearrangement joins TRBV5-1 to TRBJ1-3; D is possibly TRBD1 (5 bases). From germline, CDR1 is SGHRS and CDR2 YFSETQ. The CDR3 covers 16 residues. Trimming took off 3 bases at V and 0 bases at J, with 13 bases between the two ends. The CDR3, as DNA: TGCGCCAGCAGCTCCGGACATCCGAGCTCTGGAAACACCATATATTTT. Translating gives CASSSGHPSSGNTIYF.

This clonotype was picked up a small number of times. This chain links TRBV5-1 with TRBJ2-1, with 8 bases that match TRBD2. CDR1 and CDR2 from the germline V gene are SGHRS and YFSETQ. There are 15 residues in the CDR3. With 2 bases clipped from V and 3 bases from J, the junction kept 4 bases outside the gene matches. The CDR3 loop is CASSLEGLVYNEQFF. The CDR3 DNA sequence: TGCGCCAGCAGCTTAGAGGGACTAGTCTACAATGAGCAGTTCTTC.

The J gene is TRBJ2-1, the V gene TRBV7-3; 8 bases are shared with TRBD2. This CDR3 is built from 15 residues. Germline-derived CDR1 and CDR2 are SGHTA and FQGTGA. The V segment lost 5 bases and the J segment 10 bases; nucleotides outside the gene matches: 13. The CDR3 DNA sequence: TGTGCCAGCAGCCCCGGGGGGGCTAGCGGCACAGAGCAGTTCTTC. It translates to CASSPGGASGTEQFF.

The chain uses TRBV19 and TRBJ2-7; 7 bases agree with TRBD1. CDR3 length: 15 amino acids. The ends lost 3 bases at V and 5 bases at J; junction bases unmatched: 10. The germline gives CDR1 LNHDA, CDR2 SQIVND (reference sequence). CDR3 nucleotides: TGTGCCAGTAGTATTGCGGGCCAGGGGGTTCACGAGCAGTACTTC. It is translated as CASSIAGQGVHEQYF.

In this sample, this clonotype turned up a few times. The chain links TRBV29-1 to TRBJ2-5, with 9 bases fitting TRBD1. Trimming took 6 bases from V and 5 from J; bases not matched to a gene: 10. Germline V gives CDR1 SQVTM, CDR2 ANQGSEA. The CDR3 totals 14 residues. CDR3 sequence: CSVDGQGNGETQYF. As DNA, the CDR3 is TGCAGCGTCGACGGACAGGGGAACGGGGAGACCCAGTACTTC.

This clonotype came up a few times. The CDR3 reads CASSLLGERGNEQFF. The CDR3 coding sequence is TGTGCCAGCAGCCTCCTAGGGGAGCGGGGCAATGAGCAGTTCTTC. The genes are TRBV14 and TRBJ2-1; TRBD2 matches 7 bases. V lost 4 bases to trimming and J lost 6 bases; unmatched junction nucleotides: 9. The CDR3 is 15 amino acids. Germline CDR1 is SGHDN and CDR2 is FVKESK.

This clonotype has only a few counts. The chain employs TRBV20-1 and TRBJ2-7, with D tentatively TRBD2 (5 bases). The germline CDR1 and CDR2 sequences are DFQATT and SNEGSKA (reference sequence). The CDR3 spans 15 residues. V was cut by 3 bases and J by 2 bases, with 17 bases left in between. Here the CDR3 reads CSARGGGKSAYEQYF. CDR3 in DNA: TGCAGTGCTAGGGGTGGAGGAAAGTCCGCCTACGAGCAGTACTTC.

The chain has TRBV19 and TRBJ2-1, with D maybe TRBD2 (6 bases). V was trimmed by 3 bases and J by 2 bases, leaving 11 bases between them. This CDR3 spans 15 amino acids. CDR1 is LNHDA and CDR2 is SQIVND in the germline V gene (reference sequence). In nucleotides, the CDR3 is TGTGCCAGTAGTATTAAGGGGAGGCCCTACAATGAGCAGTTCTTC. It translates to CASSIKGRPYNEQFF.

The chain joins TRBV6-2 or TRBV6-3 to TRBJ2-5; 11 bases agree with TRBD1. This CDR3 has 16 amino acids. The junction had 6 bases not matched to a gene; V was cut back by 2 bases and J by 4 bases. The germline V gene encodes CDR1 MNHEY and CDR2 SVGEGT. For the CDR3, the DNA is TGTGCCAGCAGTTACGGACAGGGGGCCGTTTCAGAGACCCAGTACTTC. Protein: CASSYGQGAVSETQYF.

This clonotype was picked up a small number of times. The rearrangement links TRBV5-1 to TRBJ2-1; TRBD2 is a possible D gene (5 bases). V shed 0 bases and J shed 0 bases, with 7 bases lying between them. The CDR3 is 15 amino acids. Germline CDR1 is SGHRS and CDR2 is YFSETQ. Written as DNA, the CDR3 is TGCGCCAGCAGCTTGGACGGGGACTCCTACAATGAGCAGTTCTTC. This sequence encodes CASSLDGDSYNEQFF. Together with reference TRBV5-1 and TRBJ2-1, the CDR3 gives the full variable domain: KAGVTQTPRYLIKTRGQQVTLSCSPISGHRSVSWYQQTPGQGLQFLFEYFSETQRNKGNFPGRFSGRQFSNSRSEMNVSTLELGDSALYLCASSLDGDSYNEQFFGPGTRLTVL.

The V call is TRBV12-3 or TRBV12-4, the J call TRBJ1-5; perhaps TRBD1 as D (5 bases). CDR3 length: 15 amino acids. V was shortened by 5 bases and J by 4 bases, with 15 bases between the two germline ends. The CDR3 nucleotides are TGTGCCAGCAGTGAGAGGGGCCAGGCTAATCAGCCCCAGCATTTT. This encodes CASSERGQANQPQHF.

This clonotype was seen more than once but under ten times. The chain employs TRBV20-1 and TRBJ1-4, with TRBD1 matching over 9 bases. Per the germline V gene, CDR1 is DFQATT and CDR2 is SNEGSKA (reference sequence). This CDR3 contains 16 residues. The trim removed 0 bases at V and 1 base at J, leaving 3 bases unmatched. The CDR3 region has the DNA TGCAGTGCTAGAGATGGGACAGGGAGAACTAATGAAAAACTGTTTTTT. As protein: CSARDGTGRTNEKLFF.

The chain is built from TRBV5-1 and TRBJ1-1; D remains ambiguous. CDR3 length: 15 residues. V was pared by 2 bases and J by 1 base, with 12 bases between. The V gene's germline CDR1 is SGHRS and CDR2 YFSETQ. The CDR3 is CASSLSRERNTEAFF. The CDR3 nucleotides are TGCGCCAGCAGCTTATCTAGGGAAAGGAACACTGAAGCTTTCTTT.

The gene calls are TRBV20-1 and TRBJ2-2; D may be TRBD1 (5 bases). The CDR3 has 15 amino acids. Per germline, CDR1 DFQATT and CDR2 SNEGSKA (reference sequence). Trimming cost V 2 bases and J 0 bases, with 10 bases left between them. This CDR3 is CSARPRTPNTGELFF. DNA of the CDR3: TGCAGTGCTAGACCCCGGACACCGAACACCGGGGAGCTGTTTTTT.